This TCR beta chain came from a study of siplizumab effects on memory and regulatory T cells. A note on this clone: What it recognizes is unknown.

Regarding the study as a whole: Roughly 75-96% of dividing CD4+ or CD8+ clones were without an attributable naive or memory phenotype. The study found that mappable alloreactive CD4+ clones averaged around 72% Treg-derived with siplizumab and 25% to 30% in controls. Both greater diversity than memory cells and a major contribution to the alloresponse seemed to characterize naive T cells. Left unconfirmed was the suppressive function of proliferating Tregs from siplizumab cultures.

Sequencing used immunoSEQ multiplex PCR; TCRdb keeps in-frame clones, though not all of them. Of more than 95,000 clones listed, around 94% were seen once; the top ten hold roughly 1.5%. Trimming stripped 0 bases from V and 3 bases from J, with 5 bases between. Germline V gene sequence: CDR1 KGHSH, CDR2 LQKENI. The CDR3 consists of 13 residues. The sample comprised non-Treg CD4+ T cells sorted from blood. The rearrangement links TRBV18 to TRBJ2-5; D not certain. The sequence was obtained from a human donor in good health. CDR3 in amino acids: CASSPPVKETQYF. Here the CDR3 DNA reads TGTGCCAGCTCACCACCAGTGAAAGAGACCCAGTACTTC.